This is a list of T cell receptor beta chains from one sample in a study of human T cells and chemical hapten exposure. MiXCR was run by TCRdb on the RACE reads, yielding one entry per CDR3 protein. Of about 98,000 distinct CDR3 sequences listed, about 10% were seen once; the top ten hold 2.5% to 4%. Sample: whole blood, taken in connection with sensitization to the hapten diphenylcyclopropenone (DPC). These receptors all come from a woman aged 55-75 years with alopecia areata. Some clones in this sample may be carry-over from other donors' samples. The CDR3 runs from the conserved cysteine through the conserved F or W. Fields, in order: V gene, J gene, clone size, D gene, CDR3 DNA, CDR3 protein. A D gene is named only where the DNA matches it firmly. Clone size is stated in some rows and not others, as once, few, many or a class when expanded.

v_call: TRBV12-5; j_call: TRBJ2-7; clone_size: many; d_call: -; cdr3_nt: TGTGCTAGTGGTTTGGAGAGCAACGAGCAGTACTTC; cdr3_aa: CASGLESNEQYF
v_call: TRBV6-6; j_call: TRBJ1-4; clone_size: few; d_call: TRBD1; cdr3_nt: TGTGCCAGCAGTCGCGGACAGGGTGCTAATGAAAAACTGTTTTTT; cdr3_aa: CASSRGQGANEKLFF
v_call: TRBV2; j_call: TRBJ1-6; clone_size: many; d_call: TRBD1; cdr3_nt: TGTGCCAGCAGCCGCGGGACAGGGGGCCACAGTCGCCTCCACTTT; cdr3_aa: CASSRGTGGHSRLHF
v_call: TRBV12-3/TRBV12-4; j_call: TRBJ1-3; clone_size: many; d_call: -; cdr3_nt: TGTGCCAGCAGTTTGGAGGGGACTGGAAACACCATATATTTT; cdr3_aa: CASSLEGTGNTIYF
v_call: TRBV10-3; j_call: TRBJ2-7; clone_size: many; d_call: TRBD1; cdr3_nt: TGTGCCATCGGTTGGGACAGTAGCCTGGGCTTTTCCTACGAGCAGTACTTC; cdr3_aa: CAIGWDSSLGFSYEQYF
v_call: TRBV4-1; j_call: TRBJ2-1; clone_size: few; d_call: TRBD2; cdr3_nt: TGCGCCAGCAGCCAAGTGAAACTAGCGGGGGGCCTCAATGAGCAGTTCTTC; cdr3_aa: CASSQVKLAGGLNEQFF
v_call: TRBV5-1; j_call: TRBJ2-5; clone_size: many; d_call: -; cdr3_nt: TGCGCCAGCAGCTTGGAGAATTCTGGGCGGGAGACCCAGTACTTC; cdr3_aa: CASSLENSGRETQYF
v_call: TRBV12-3/TRBV12-4; j_call: TRBJ2-1; clone_size: many; d_call: -; cdr3_nt: TGTGCCAGCAGTTTAGCGCAAAGGGGAGGTCTCGCTGAGCAGTTCTTC; cdr3_aa: CASSLAQRGGLAEQFF
v_call: TRBV6-6; j_call: TRBJ1-1; clone_size: many; d_call: -; cdr3_nt: TGTGCCAGCTCCCCCGGAAGTAACACTGAAGCTTTCTTT; cdr3_aa: CASSPGSNTEAFF
v_call: TRBV20-1; j_call: TRBJ1-1; clone_size: -; d_call: -; cdr3_nt: TGCAGTGCTAGATTACAAGCCAACACTGAAGCTTTCTTT; cdr3_aa: CSARLQANTEAFF
v_call: TRBV19; j_call: TRBJ1-2; clone_size: -; d_call: -; cdr3_nt: TGTGCCAGTAGTATGAGCAGGATCTATGGCTACACCTTC; cdr3_aa: CASSMSRIYGYTF
v_call: TRBV12-3/TRBV12-4; j_call: TRBJ2-3; clone_size: -; d_call: -; cdr3_nt: TGTGCCAGCAGTTTTGGGGAGATGGATACGCAGTATTTT; cdr3_aa: CASSFGEMDTQYF
v_call: TRBV6-5; j_call: TRBJ2-2; clone_size: -; d_call: -; cdr3_nt: TGTGCCAGCAGTTACTCAGGGGTGAACACCGGGGAGCTGTTTTTT; cdr3_aa: CASSYSGVNTGELFF
v_call: TRBV7-9; j_call: TRBJ1-2; clone_size: few; d_call: -; cdr3_nt: TGTGCCAGCAGCTCGACAGGTGACGGCTACACCTTC; cdr3_aa: CASSSTGDGYTF
v_call: TRBV5-1; j_call: TRBJ2-3; clone_size: -; d_call: -; cdr3_nt: TGCGCCAGCAGCTTGGTTGACAGACCCGTTTACACAGATACGCAGTATTTT; cdr3_aa: CASSLVDRPVYTDTQYF
v_call: TRBV5-5; j_call: TRBJ1-5; clone_size: -; d_call: TRBD1; cdr3_nt: TGTGCCCGCCCGGACAGGGAATGGAGCAATCAGCCCCAGCATTTT; cdr3_aa: CARPDREWSNQPQHF
v_call: TRBV10-3; j_call: TRBJ2-7; clone_size: few; d_call: -; cdr3_nt: TGTGCCATCAGCGTTAACAGGGACGAGCAGTACTTC; cdr3_aa: CAISVNRDEQYF
v_call: TRBV4-1; j_call: TRBJ2-1; clone_size: -; d_call: TRBD2; cdr3_nt: TGCGCCAGCAGCCAAGTCCCAGGGACTAGCGGGGGGGCCATTGATGAGCAGTTCTTC; cdr3_aa: CASSQVPGTSGGAIDEQFF
v_call: TRBV29-1; j_call: TRBJ1-1; clone_size: many; d_call: -; cdr3_nt: TGCAGCGGTCATATTACTGGAAACTGGAGGACTGAAGCTTTCTTT; cdr3_aa: CSGHITGNWRTEAFF
v_call: TRBV9; j_call: TRBJ2-1; clone_size: -; d_call: -; cdr3_nt: TGTGCCAGCAGCGAACGGGGGTCCACCTACAATGAGCAGTTCTTC; cdr3_aa: CASSERGSTYNEQFF
v_call: TRBV7-2; j_call: TRBJ1-5; clone_size: -; d_call: -; cdr3_nt: TGTGCCAGCAACCAAATGATCGGAGATAGCAATCAGCCCCAGCATTTT; cdr3_aa: CASNQMIGDSNQPQHF
v_call: TRBV7-6; j_call: TRBJ2-3; clone_size: -; d_call: -; cdr3_nt: TGTGCCAGCAGCTTAGGGGCAGGGCTACCAGATACGCAGTATTTT; cdr3_aa: CASSLGAGLPDTQYF
v_call: TRBV7-8; j_call: TRBJ2-5; clone_size: many; d_call: -; cdr3_nt: TGTGCCAGCAGCTACACCCCGGCGAACCAAGAGACCCAGTACTTC; cdr3_aa: CASSYTPANQETQYF
v_call: TRBV11-2; j_call: TRBJ1-4; clone_size: few; d_call: -; cdr3_nt: TGTGCCAGCACCCTGGGGGACACGACCGGAGAAAAACTGTTTTTT; cdr3_aa: CASTLGDTTGEKLFF
v_call: TRBV4-2; j_call: TRBJ1-2; clone_size: many; d_call: -; cdr3_nt: TGTGCCAGCAGCCAAGCTGAGGGGGGCACTAACTATGGCTACACCTTC; cdr3_aa: CASSQAEGGTNYGYTF
v_call: TRBV7-9; j_call: TRBJ1-2; clone_size: -; d_call: -; cdr3_nt: TGTGCCAGCAGCTCGACACAGGGCCCTTATGGCTACACCTTC; cdr3_aa: CASSSTQGPYGYTF
v_call: TRBV9; j_call: TRBJ1-2; clone_size: many; d_call: -; cdr3_nt: TGTGCCAGCAGCGAGGGACGGTCCATGGGTGACTACACCTTC; cdr3_aa: CASSEGRSMGDYTF
v_call: TRBV18; j_call: TRBJ1-1; clone_size: many; d_call: TRBD1; cdr3_nt: TGTGCCAGCTCACCACCAGGGACAGTGAACACTGAAGCTTTCTTT; cdr3_aa: CASSPPGTVNTEAFF
v_call: TRBV7-9; j_call: TRBJ1-2; clone_size: -; d_call: -; cdr3_nt: TGTGCCAGCAGCTTCGGCGCGAACTATGGCTACACCTTC; cdr3_aa: CASSFGANYGYTF
v_call: TRBV7-9; j_call: TRBJ1-1; clone_size: many; d_call: TRBD1; cdr3_nt: TGTGCCAGCAGCCAAACCAGGGGGACGATGAACACTGAAGCTTTCTTT; cdr3_aa: CASSQTRGTMNTEAFF
v_call: TRBV20-1; j_call: TRBJ2-3; clone_size: many; d_call: -; cdr3_nt: TGCAGTGCTAGACTAAACGCAGATACGCAGTATTTT; cdr3_aa: CSARLNADTQYF
v_call: TRBV5-4; j_call: TRBJ1-1; clone_size: many; d_call: TRBD1; cdr3_nt: TGTGCCAGCAGCTTGTGGGACAGGACTAACACTGAAGCTTTCTTT; cdr3_aa: CASSLWDRTNTEAFF
v_call: TRBV30; j_call: TRBJ2-2; clone_size: many; d_call: -; cdr3_nt: TGTGCCTGGAACAGGGTATCCGGGGAGCTGTTTTTT; cdr3_aa: CAWNRVSGELFF
v_call: TRBV2; j_call: TRBJ2-3; clone_size: many; d_call: -; cdr3_nt: TGTGCCAGCAGTGTAAGCTTCCCAGGGACCAACACAGATACGCAGTATTTT; cdr3_aa: CASSVSFPGTNTDTQYF
v_call: TRBV20-1; j_call: TRBJ1-2; clone_size: many; d_call: -; cdr3_nt: TGCAGTGCTAGTACCAAAGGCAGGGCAGTGAGAGGCTACACCTTC; cdr3_aa: CSASTKGRAVRGYTF
v_call: TRBV10-3; j_call: TRBJ1-1; clone_size: -; d_call: -; cdr3_nt: TGTGCCATCAGTGACCTTGACGGCTTGAACACTGAAGCTTTCTTT; cdr3_aa: CAISDLDGLNTEAFF
v_call: TRBV20-1; j_call: TRBJ1-2; clone_size: many; d_call: -; cdr3_nt: TGCAGTGCCTCTCCGGACTATGGCTACACCTTC; cdr3_aa: CSASPDYGYTF
v_call: TRBV5-1; j_call: TRBJ2-1; clone_size: many; d_call: TRBD2; cdr3_nt: TGCGCCAGCAGCTTGGTTACGGGGGAGGGTAATGAGCAGTTCTTC; cdr3_aa: CASSLVTGEGNEQFF
v_call: TRBV2; j_call: TRBJ2-5; clone_size: -; d_call: TRBD2; cdr3_nt: TGTGCCAGCGACGTGGGACTAGCGGGCCAAGAGACCCAGTACTTC; cdr3_aa: CASDVGLAGQETQYF
v_call: TRBV5-1; j_call: TRBJ2-1; clone_size: many; d_call: TRBD2; cdr3_nt: TGCGCCAGCAGGGTCCTGACTAGCAGTAATGAGCAGTTCTTC; cdr3_aa: CASRVLTSSNEQFF
v_call: TRBV10-3; j_call: TRBJ2-7; clone_size: many; d_call: -; cdr3_nt: TGTGCCATCATTTACGAGCAGTACTTC; cdr3_aa: CAIIYEQYF
v_call: TRBV18; j_call: TRBJ1-6; clone_size: many; d_call: -; cdr3_nt: TGTGCCAGCTCACCTTCCGCCATCTCCGGGACACCTAATTCACCCCTCCACTTT; cdr3_aa: CASSPSAISGTPNSPLHF
v_call: TRBV4-2; j_call: TRBJ2-7; clone_size: -; d_call: -; cdr3_nt: TGTGCCAGCAGCCAAGATGGTCGGCAAGGTGACGAGCAGTACTTC; cdr3_aa: CASSQDGRQGDEQYF
v_call: TRBV7-9; j_call: TRBJ1-1; clone_size: -; d_call: -; cdr3_nt: TGTGCCAGCAGCTCCCGACGTACTGAAGCTTTCTTT; cdr3_aa: CASSSRRTEAFF
v_call: TRBV29-1; j_call: TRBJ1-2; clone_size: many; d_call: -; cdr3_nt: TGCAGCGTTATATGGGGGAGCAACTATGGCTACACCTTC; cdr3_aa: CSVIWGSNYGYTF